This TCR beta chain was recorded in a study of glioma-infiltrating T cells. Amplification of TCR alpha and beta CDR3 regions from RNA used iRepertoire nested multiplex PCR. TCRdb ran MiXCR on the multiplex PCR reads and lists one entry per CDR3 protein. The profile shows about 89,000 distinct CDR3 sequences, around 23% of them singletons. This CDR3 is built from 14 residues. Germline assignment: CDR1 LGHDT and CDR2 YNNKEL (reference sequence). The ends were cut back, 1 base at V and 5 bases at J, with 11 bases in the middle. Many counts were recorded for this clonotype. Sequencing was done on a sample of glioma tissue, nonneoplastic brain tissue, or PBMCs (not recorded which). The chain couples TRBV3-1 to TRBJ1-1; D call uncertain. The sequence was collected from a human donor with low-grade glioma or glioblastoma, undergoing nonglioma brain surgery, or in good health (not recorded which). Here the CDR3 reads CASSQGLAGTEAFF. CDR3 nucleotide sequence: TGTGCCAGCAGCCAAGGGCTAGCAGGAACTGAAGCTTTCTTT. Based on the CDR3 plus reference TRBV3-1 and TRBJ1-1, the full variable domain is DTAVSQTPKYLVTQMGNDKSIKCEQNLGHDTMYWYKQDSKKFLKIMFSYNNKELIINETVPNRFSPKSPDKAHLNLHINSLELGDSAVYFCASSQGLAGTEAFFGQGTRLTVV.